This T cell receptor (beta chain) was sequenced during a study of shared clonotypes between healthy human individuals. The study's findings and limits: The sole specimen, blood, was sampled, and tissue repertoires likely differ.

This clone has just a few counts. The antigen is undetermined. Measured with immunoSEQ multiplex PCR; TCRdb has only the in-frame clones, and not every one. The table has hundreds of thousands of clones, roughly four fifths seen once; the top ten hold approximately 12%. Sequencing was performed on PBMCs. This TCR was sampled from a woman aged 40 to 55 in good health. Some clones in this sample may be carry-over from other donors' samples.

CDR3 protein: CASTLKRELPPYEQYF. The CDR3 DNA reads as TGTGCCAGCACCCTGAAGCGGGAGTTGCCCCCCTACGAGCAGTACTTC. V and J are TRBV7-9 and TRBJ2-7, with 8 nucleotides matching TRBD2. The CDR3 spans 16 residues. V lost 7 bases, J lost 2 bases, and 13 bases stayed unmatched. Germline-derived CDR1 and CDR2 are SEHNR and FQNEAQ (reference sequence).